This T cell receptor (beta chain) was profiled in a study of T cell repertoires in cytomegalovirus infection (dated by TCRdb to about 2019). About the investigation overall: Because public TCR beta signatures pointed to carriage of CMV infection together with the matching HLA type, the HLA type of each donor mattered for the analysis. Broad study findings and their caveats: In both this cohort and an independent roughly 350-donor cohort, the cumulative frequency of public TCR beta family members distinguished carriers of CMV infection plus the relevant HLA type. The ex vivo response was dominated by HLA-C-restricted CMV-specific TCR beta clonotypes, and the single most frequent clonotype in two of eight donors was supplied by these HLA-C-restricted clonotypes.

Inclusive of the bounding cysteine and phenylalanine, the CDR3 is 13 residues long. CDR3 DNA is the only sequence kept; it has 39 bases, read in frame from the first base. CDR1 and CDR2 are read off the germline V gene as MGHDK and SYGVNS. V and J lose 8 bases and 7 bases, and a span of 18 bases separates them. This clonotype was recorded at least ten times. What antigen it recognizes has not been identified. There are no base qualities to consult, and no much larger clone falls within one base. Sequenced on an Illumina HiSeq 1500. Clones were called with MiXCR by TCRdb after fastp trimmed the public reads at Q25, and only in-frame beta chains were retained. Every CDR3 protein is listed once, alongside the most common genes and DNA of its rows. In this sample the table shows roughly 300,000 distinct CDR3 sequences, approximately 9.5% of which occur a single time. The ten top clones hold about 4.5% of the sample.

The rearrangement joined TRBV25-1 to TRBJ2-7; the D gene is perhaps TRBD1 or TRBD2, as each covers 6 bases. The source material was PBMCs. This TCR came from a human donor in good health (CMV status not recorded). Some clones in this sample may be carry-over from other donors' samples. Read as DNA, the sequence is TGTGCCAGCGGGCGGCAGGGGACTGGAGAGCAGTACTTC. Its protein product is CASGRQGTGEQYF.